This passage covers 2 T cell receptor beta chains from one sample sequenced in a study of blood T cell repertoires in COVID-19. Only in-frame clones appear in the TCRdb table, and some are missing; sequencing was by immunoSEQ multiplex PCR. Among tens of thousands of clones, about 80% were seen once, and the ten largest hold 14%. Input material: peripheral blood. Source of these receptors: a human donor in a cohort sampled during active COVID-19.

The chain employs TRBV19 and TRBJ2-2; weak D call: TRBD1 (6 bases). The germline CDR1 and CDR2 sequences are LNHDA and SQIVND (reference sequence). CDR3 length: 13 amino acids. V lost 2 bases, J lost 6 bases, and 7 bases lay in between. The CDR3 nucleotides are TGTGCCAGTAGTATAAGGGGGTCCGGGGAGCTGTTTTTT. Translation gives CASSIRGSGELFF.

The genes are TRBV6-5 and TRBJ2-1; D perhaps matches TRBD1 (6 bases). Germline V gene data show CDR1 as MNHEY and CDR2 as SVGAGI. This CDR3 region has 13 residues. The V end was cut by 6 bases, the J end by 4 bases, with 10 bases between. The CDR3: CASSRDRYNEQFF. Written as DNA, the CDR3 is TGTGCCAGCAGCCGCGACAGGTACAATGAGCAGTTCTTC.